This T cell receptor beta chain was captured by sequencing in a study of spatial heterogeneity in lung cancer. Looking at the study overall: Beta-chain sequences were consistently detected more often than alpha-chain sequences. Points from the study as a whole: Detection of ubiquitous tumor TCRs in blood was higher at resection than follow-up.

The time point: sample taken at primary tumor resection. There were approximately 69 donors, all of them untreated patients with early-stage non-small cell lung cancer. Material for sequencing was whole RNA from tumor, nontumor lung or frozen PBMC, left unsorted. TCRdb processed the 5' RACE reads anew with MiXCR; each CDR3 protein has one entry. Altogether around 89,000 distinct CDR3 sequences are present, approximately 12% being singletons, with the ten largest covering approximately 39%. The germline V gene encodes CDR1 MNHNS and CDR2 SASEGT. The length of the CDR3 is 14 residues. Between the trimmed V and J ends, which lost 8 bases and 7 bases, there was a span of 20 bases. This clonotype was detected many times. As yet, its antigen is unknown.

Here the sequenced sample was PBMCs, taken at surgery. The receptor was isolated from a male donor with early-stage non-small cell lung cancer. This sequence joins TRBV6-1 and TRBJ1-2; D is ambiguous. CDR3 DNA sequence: TGTGCCAGCTCCCCCGGAAGGGATTTGGGTGGCTACACCTTC. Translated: CASSPGRDLGGYTF.